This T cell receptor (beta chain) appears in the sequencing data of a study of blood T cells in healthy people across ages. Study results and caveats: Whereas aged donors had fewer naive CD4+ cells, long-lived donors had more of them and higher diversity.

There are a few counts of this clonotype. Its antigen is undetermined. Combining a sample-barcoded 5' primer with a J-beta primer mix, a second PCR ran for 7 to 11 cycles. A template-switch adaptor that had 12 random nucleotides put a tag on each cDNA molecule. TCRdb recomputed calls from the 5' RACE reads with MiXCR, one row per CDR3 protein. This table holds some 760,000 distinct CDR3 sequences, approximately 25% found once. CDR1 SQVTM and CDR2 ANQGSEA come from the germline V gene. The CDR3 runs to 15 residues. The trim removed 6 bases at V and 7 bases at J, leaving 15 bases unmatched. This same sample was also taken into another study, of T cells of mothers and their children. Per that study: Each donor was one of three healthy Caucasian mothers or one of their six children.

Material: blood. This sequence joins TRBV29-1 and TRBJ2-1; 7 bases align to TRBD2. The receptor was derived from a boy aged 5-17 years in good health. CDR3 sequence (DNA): TGCAGCGTACCTCCCCGTGCGGGAGCGGCGAATGAGCAGTTCTTC. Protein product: CSVPPRAGAANEQFF.